The 28 T cell receptor beta chains below come from one sample, sequenced in a study of somatic mutations in cytotoxic T cells in rheumatoid arthritis. The method was immunoSEQ multiplex PCR; TCRdb's version includes in-frame clones alone and lacks a portion of them. This table holds some 20,000 clones, roughly 65% found once. Material: CD8+ T cells sorted from blood. These receptors came from an adult with rheumatoid arthritis.

V gene TRBV19 combines with J gene TRBJ1-2, with D possibly being TRBD1 (6 bases). This CDR3 is 16 amino acids long. Trimming removed 6 bases from V and 3 bases from J, with 20 bases in between. Looked up from germline, CDR1 is LNHDA and CDR2 is SQIVND (reference sequence). The CDR3 region has the DNA TGTGCCAGTAGCACCAGAAACAGGGTTTGGGACTATGGCTACACCTTC. Translated: CASSTRNRVWDYGYTF.

This clone has just a few counts. This sequence joins TRBV5-1 and TRBJ2-1; no firm D call. V was trimmed by 5 bases and J by 0 bases, leaving 15 bases between them. The CDR3 contains 16 residues. CDR1 and CDR2 from the germline V gene are SGHRS and YFSETQ. CDR3 loop: CASRPDSSFSYNEQFF. The DNA for the CDR3 is TGCGCCAGCAGACCAGACTCTTCCTTCTCCTACAATGAGCAGTTCTTC.

This clone occurred a few times. The chain uses TRBV4-3 and TRBJ2-7, with TRBD1 matching over 8 bases. The CDR3 contains 15 residues. Germline trimming cut 3 bases from V and 3 bases from J; bases unmatched to any gene: 7. Germline V gene sequence: CDR1 LGHNA, CDR2 YSLEER. This CDR3 reads CASSQAPGTGYEQYF. CDR3 coding DNA: TGCGCCAGCAGCCAGGCCCCCGGGACAGGCTACGAGCAGTACTTC.

The chain combines TRBV2 with TRBJ2-1, with TRBD2 matching 8 bases. CDR1 is SNHLY and CDR2 is FYNNEI in the germline V gene. The CDR3 is 15 residues long. V lost 3 bases and J lost 1; bases outside the gene matches: 2. This chain's CDR3 is CASSETSESYNEQFF. Written as DNA, the CDR3 is TGTGCCAGCAGTGAGACTAGCGAGTCCTACAATGAGCAGTTCTTC.

The V call is TRBV2, the J call TRBJ1-5; D is ambiguous. This CDR3 is 16 amino acids long. With 6 bases removed from V and 6 bases from J, the gap between germline ends came to 21 bases. Germline loops: CDR1 SNHLY, CDR2 FYNNEI. The CDR3 nucleotides read TGTGCCAGCAGCCGAACCCGAGGGATGGTTGTTCAGCCCCAGCATTTT. Translated: CASSRTRGMVVQPQHF.

This clone was observed a single time. The CDR3 DNA is TGTGCCAGCAGCTCGGCCGGGGGCACAGATACGCAGTATTTT. It is translated as CASSSAGGTDTQYF. V and J are TRBV7-3 and TRBJ2-3, with D tentatively TRBD2 (5 bases). The CDR3 consists of 14 residues. Germline loops: CDR1 SGHTA, CDR2 FQGTGA. V lost 4 bases and J lost 1, with 9 bases in between.

The rearrangement joins TRBV28 to TRBJ2-7, with 12 nucleotides matching TRBD1. J was trimmed by 4 bases and V by 6 bases; bases with no gene match: 4. The CDR3 length is 14 residues. Per the germline V gene, CDR1 is MDHEN and CDR2 is SYDVKM. In nucleotides, the CDR3 is TGTGCCAGCAGCCTGGGACAGGGGGCATACGAGCAGTACTTC. It is translated as CASSLGQGAYEQYF.

The V and J genes are TRBV7-9 and TRBJ1-5, with a weak D call TRBD1 (5 bases). The length of the CDR3 is 14 residues. V was trimmed by 5 bases and J by 7 bases, leaving 15 bases between them. Germline lookup yields CDR1 SEHNR and CDR2 FQNEAQ (reference sequence). The CDR3 sequence is CASSPSGGWQPQHF. CDR3 DNA sequence: TGTGCCAGCAGCCCAAGCGGGGGGTGGCAGCCCCAGCATTTT.

The chain links TRBV28 to TRBJ1-6, with TRBD1 identical over 7 bases. V gave up 5 bases and J gave up 10 bases; unmatched junction bases: 8. This CDR3 comprises 14 residues. Germline CDR1 is MDHEN and CDR2 is SYDVKM. This chain's CDR3 is CASSPRQGLSPLHF. The DNA of the CDR3 is TGTGCCAGCAGTCCTCGACAGGGACTATCACCCCTCCACTTT.

The table lists this clone with a few counts. The rearrangement uses TRBV10-3 and TRBJ1-1; possible D gene TRBD1, 5 bases. Germline values: CDR1 ENHRY, CDR2 SYGVKD. CDR3 length: 13 amino acids. V lost 5 bases to trimming and J lost 3 bases, with 10 bases between them. The CDR3 reads CAISSGGDTEAFF. CDR3 nucleotide sequence: TGTGCCATCAGTTCGGGGGGGGACACTGAAGCTTTCTTT.

The chain joins TRBV28 to TRBJ2-7; 11 bases agree with TRBD2. The CDR3 runs 17 residues. Germline V gene lookup returns CDR1 MDHEN and CDR2 SYDVKM. V lost 10 bases and J lost 0; bases outside the gene matches: 14. The CDR3 protein is CATPRAGTSGSSYEQYF. In DNA form, the CDR3 reads TGTGCCACCCCAAGGGCCGGGACTAGCGGTAGCTCCTACGAGCAGTACTTC.

The chain couples TRBV4-3 to TRBJ2-3, with D perhaps TRBD2 (7 bases). The CDR3 totals 15 residues. The ends were cut back, 0 bases at V and 2 bases at J, with 9 bases in the middle. CDR1 and CDR2 (germline): LGHNA, YSLEER. CDR3 sequence: CASSQDGGATDTQYF. CDR3 DNA sequence: TGCGCCAGCAGCCAAGATGGGGGGGCCACAGATACGCAGTATTTT.

V is TRBV5-5 and J is TRBJ2-3; D remains unclear. Germline values: CDR1 SGHKS, CDR2 YYEKEE (reference sequence). V was clipped by 4 bases and J by 2 bases, with 11 bases between them. This CDR3 spans 14 amino acids. CDR3 residues: CASSRARTTDTQYF. The DNA of the CDR3 is TGTGCCAGCAGCCGGGCCCGAACCACAGATACGCAGTATTTT.

The V gene is TRBV19, the J gene TRBJ1-4; perhaps TRBD1 as D (5 bases). The CDR3 is 13 residues long. Trimming shortened V by 10 bases and J by 1 base, and 10 bases separated the two germline ends. Germline CDR1 and CDR2: LNHDA and SQIVND (reference sequence). The DNA of the CDR3 is TGTGCCACACAAAGGGGAACTAATGAAAAACTGTTTTTT. The encoded protein is CATQRGTNEKLFF. Variable domain in full (rest from reference TRBV19 and TRBJ1-4): DGGITQSPKYLFRKEGQNVTLSCEQNLNHDAMYWYRQDPGQGLRLIYYSQIVNDFQKGDIAEGYSVSREKKESFPLTVTSAQKNPTAFYLCATQRGTNEKLFFGSGTQLSVL.

This chain links TRBV11-1 with TRBJ2-1; 9 bases match TRBD2. The CDR3 contains 15 residues. V lost 6 bases to trimming and J lost 2 bases; unmatched junction nucleotides: 5. Germline V gives CDR1 SGHAT, CDR2 FQDESV (reference sequence). The CDR3 coding sequence is TGTGCCAGCAGGAAGCGGGGGGATGCCTACAATGAGCAGTTCTTC. It specifies CASRKRGDAYNEQFF.

The rearrangement joins TRBV7-9 to TRBJ1-2; possibly TRBD1 for D (5 bases). The CDR3 totals 13 residues. The V gene lost 4 bases and the J gene lost 8 bases, with 14 bases spanning the gap. The germline gives CDR1 SEHNR, CDR2 FQNEAQ (reference sequence). In DNA, the CDR3 is TGTGCCAGCAGCTCGGACACCTACCGAGGCTACACCTTC. This sequence encodes CASSSDTYRGYTF. Using reference TRBV7-9 and TRBJ1-2 for the parts outside the CDR3, the full variable domain is DTGVSQNPRHKITKRGQNVTFRCDPISEHNRLYWYRQTLGQGPEFLTYFQNEAQLEKSRLLSDRFSAERPKGSFSTLEIQRTEQGDSAMYLCASSSDTYRGYTFGSGTRLTVV.

This chain joins TRBV5-6 and TRBJ1-4, with a weak D call TRBD1 (5 bases). The ends were cut back, 0 bases at V and 3 bases at J, with 9 bases in the middle. The germline V gene has CDR1 SGHDT and CDR2 YYEEEE. The CDR3 is 15 residues long. The CDR3 DNA is TGTGCCAGCAGCTTGGGTACAGGACCTAATGAAAAACTGTTTTTT. It codes for CASSLGTGPNEKLFF.

The rearrangement links TRBV28 to TRBJ1-6; D remains ambiguous. The CDR3 has 15 amino acids. V was pared by 3 bases and J by 8 bases, with 14 bases between. CDR1 MDHEN and CDR2 SYDVKM come from the germline V gene. DNA of the CDR3: TGTGCCAGCAGTTTTCAGGCCAGTTGGGATTCACCCCTCCACTTT. This gives the protein CASSFQASWDSPLHF.

The chain combines TRBV6-5 with TRBJ1-5; 9 nucleotides agree with TRBD1. CDR3 length: 13 residues. After removal of 6 bases from V and 9 bases from J, the junction contained 6 bases not matched to a gene. CDR1 is MNHEY, CDR2 SVGAGI, per germline. CDR3 coding DNA: TGTGCCAGCAGCGAAGACAGGGGGTTGCCCCAGCATTTT. Encoded protein: CASSEDRGLPQHF.

The rearrangement joins TRBV27 to TRBJ1-5; D not certain. CDR1 MNHEY and CDR2 SMNVEV come from the germline V gene (reference sequence). This CDR3 is built from 15 residues. With 3 bases removed from V and 4 bases from J, the gap between germline ends came to 13 bases. Here the CDR3 reads CASSFSSAANQPQHF. DNA of the CDR3: TGTGCCAGCAGTTTTTCTTCCGCCGCGAATCAGCCCCAGCATTTT.

The genes are TRBV2 and TRBJ2-5; 7 nucleotides match TRBD1. The J segment lost 5 bases and the V segment lost 2 bases, leaving 8 bases of the junction unmatched. CDR3 length: 15 amino acids. The germline CDR1 and CDR2 sequences are SNHLY and FYNNEI. The CDR3 DNA follows: TGTGCCAGCAGTGAAAGGGTAGGGGGCGCGGAGACCCAGTACTTC. It encodes CASSERVGGAETQYF.

The chain combines TRBV6-6 with TRBJ1-5; weak D call: TRBD1 (5 bases). Germline CDR1 and CDR2: MNHNY and SVGAGI (reference sequence). The CDR3 has 13 residues. CDR3 bases: TGTTCCACAGGTGAAAATAGCAATCAGCCCCAGCATTTT. This codes for CSTGENSNQPQHF.

The chain joins TRBV4-1 to TRBJ1-1; D is ambiguous. This CDR3 region has 15 residues. Trimming cost V 1 base and J 0 bases, with 9 bases left between them. Germline V lookup: CDR1 MGHRA, CDR2 YSYEKL. Here the CDR3 DNA reads TGCGCCAGCAGCCAAGCCGGGGTCGTGAACACTGAAGCTTTCTTT. Its translation is CASSQAGVVNTEAFF.

This chain joins TRBV12-5 and TRBJ2-2, with TRBD1 identical over 7 bases. J gave up 0 bases and V 6 bases, and 4 bases lay outside the gene matches. The CDR3 is 15 residues long. Germline loops: CDR1 LGHNT, CDR2 FRNRAP. The CDR3 protein is CASGDQGANTGELFF. The CDR3 DNA follows: TGTGCTAGTGGGGATCAGGGGGCGAACACCGGGGAGCTGTTTTTT. Looking up the rest from reference TRBV12-5 and TRBJ2-2 gives the full variable domain: DARVTQTPRHKVTEMGQEVTMRCQPILGHNTVFWYRQTMMQGLELLAYFRNRAPLDDSGMPKDRFSAEMPDATLATLKIQPSEPRDSAVYFCASGDQGANTGELFFGEGSRLTVL.

The chain combines TRBV27 with TRBJ1-5; D may be TRBD1 (5 bases). V lost 0 bases and J 7 bases, leaving 13 bases between the germline ends. The CDR3 loop spans 15 amino acids. Germline lookup yields CDR1 MNHEY and CDR2 SMNVEV (reference sequence). The CDR3 sequence: CASSLSGRQLQPQHF. CDR3 nucleotides: TGTGCCAGCAGTTTATCGGGTCGACAGTTGCAGCCCCAGCATTTT.

V usage is TRBV4-1 and J usage is TRBJ2-5, with D tentatively TRBD1 (6 bases). CDR1 is MGHRA, CDR2 YSYEKL, per germline. The V gene lost 4 bases and the J gene lost 3 bases, with 15 bases spanning the gap. The CDR3 loop spans 15 amino acids. The DNA for the CDR3 is TGCGCCAGCAGCCTAACAGGGTGGATGGAAGAGACCCAGTACTTC. Translated, it gives CASSLTGWMEETQYF.

This clone is medium-sized. The genes are TRBV4-1 and TRBJ1-3; D is unresolved. V was clipped by 3 bases and J by 2 bases, with 17 bases between them. The germline CDR1 and CDR2 sequences are MGHRA and YSYEKL. The CDR3 runs to 17 residues. CDR3 bases: TGCGCCAGCAGCCAGGATCCAGGTCTCTCCCCTGGAAACACCATATATTTT. This gives the protein CASSQDPGLSPGNTIYF.

This rearrangement joins TRBV6-6 to TRBJ1-4, with D maybe TRBD1 (5 bases). Germline V lookup: CDR1 MNHNY, CDR2 SVGAGI (reference sequence). V shed 5 bases and J shed 8 bases, with 21 bases lying between them. The CDR3 length is 16 residues. CDR3 DNA sequence: TGTGCCAGCAGTCCACTGGCCCGGGAGGGGTTGGAAAAACTGTTTTTT. It is translated as CASSPLAREGLEKLFF.